This entry lists 31 T cell receptor beta chains sequenced from one sample in a study of blood T cell repertoires in COVID-19. Assay used: immunoSEQ multiplex PCR; TCRdb lists only in-frame clones, some missing. Of 240,000 or so clones in the sample, around 80% are singletons; the top ten hold around 3.4%. Sequenced material: peripheral blood. These receptor sequences come from a woman under 30 with acute or convalescent COVID-19.

This clone was detected once. J is TRBJ1-1 and V is TRBV29-1; D is perhaps TRBD1 (5 bases). The CDR3 has 13 amino acids. Trimming cost V 2 bases and J 8 bases, with 15 bases left between them. Germline CDR1 SQVTM, CDR2 ANQGSEA. The CDR3 nucleotides read TGCAGCGTTGAACAGGGTGGGTCCCTGGAAGCTTTCTTT. Translated: CSVEQGGSLEAFF.

The chain links TRBV20-1 to TRBJ2-7; 7 bases are shared with TRBD2. The CDR3 length is 14 residues. Per germline, CDR1 DFQATT and CDR2 SNEGSKA (reference sequence). Losses at the gene ends were 3 bases for V and 3 bases for J; bases not matched to a gene: 8. CDR3 in DNA: TGCAGTGCTAGTAGACTAGCACTAGACTACGAGCAGTACTTC. Protein product: CSASRLALDYEQYF.

The J gene is TRBJ1-2, the V gene TRBV28; TRBD1 might be the D (6 bases). The length of the CDR3 is 14 residues. Germline V gene sequence: CDR1 MDHEN, CDR2 SYDVKM. V was trimmed by 3 bases and J by 2 bases, leaving 10 bases between them. In nucleotides, the CDR3 is TGTGCCAGCAGTTTCGGACAGTTGAACTATGGCTACACCTTC. It translates to CASSFGQLNYGYTF.

The V call is TRBV30, the J call TRBJ1-6, with TRBD1 matching 8 bases. The CDR3 is 14 amino acids. Germline V gene lookup returns CDR1 GTSNPN and CDR2 SVGIG (reference sequence). With V trimmed by 3 bases and J by 7 bases, 5 bases remained unmatched. Here the CDR3 DNA reads TGTGCCTGGAGGGCCGGGACAGGAAATTCACCCCTCCACTTT. Protein product: CAWRAGTGNSPLHF.

The gene calls are TRBV9 and TRBJ1-3; 8 bases are shared with TRBD1. Germline CDR1 reads SGDLS; CDR2 reads YYNGEE. The V gene end was trimmed by 0 bases and the J gene end by 2 bases; junction bases not matched to a gene: 10. The CDR3 has 18 residues. Written as DNA, the CDR3 is TGTGCCAGCAGCGTAGATGACTTCGGACAGGGCGCTGGAAACACCATATATTTT. Residues: CASSVDDFGQGAGNTIYF.

V usage is TRBV14 and J usage is TRBJ2-7; possibly TRBD2 for D (6 bases). CDR1 and CDR2 from the germline V gene are SGHDN and FVKESK. V lost 2 bases and J 4 bases, leaving 15 bases between the germline ends. The CDR3 is made up of 15 amino acids. As DNA, the CDR3 is TGTGCCAGCAGCCAAACGAGCGGGCGAACATACGAGCAGTACTTC. Protein sequence: CASSQTSGRTYEQYF.

The chain uses TRBV14 and TRBJ2-7, with 7 bases that match TRBD2. The CDR3 consists of 15 residues. Unmatched junction bases numbered 10, after V lost 5 bases and J lost 3 bases. Germline loops: CDR1 SGHDN, CDR2 FVKESK. The CDR3 spells CASSAIAGKYYEQYF. DNA of the CDR3: TGTGCCAGCAGCGCAATAGCGGGTAAATACTACGAGCAGTACTTC.

The chain has TRBV19 and TRBJ2-3; 10 bases fit TRBD2. The length of the CDR3 is 15 residues. The V segment lost 5 bases and the J segment 3 bases; nucleotides outside the gene matches: 5. The germline CDR1 and CDR2 sequences are LNHDA and SQIVND (reference sequence). The CDR3 spells CASSSSGSPTDTQYF. The DNA of the CDR3 is TGTGCCAGTAGTTCTAGCGGGAGTCCGACAGATACGCAGTATTTT.

This clone has just a few counts. V usage is TRBV5-1 and J usage is TRBJ1-6; 7 bases align to TRBD1. V lost 1 base, J lost 6 bases, and 4 bases stayed unmatched. The CDR3 loop spans 15 amino acids. Germline V lookup: CDR1 SGHRS, CDR2 YFSETQ. CDR3 in amino acids: CASSLTGTVNSPLHF. CDR3 nucleotide sequence: TGCGCCAGCAGCTTGACCGGGACAGTTAATTCACCCCTCCACTTT.

This clone has only one observation. The chain uses TRBV7-9 and TRBJ1-6; tentative D call: TRBD1 (5 bases). The CDR3 is 16 residues long. Trimming pared 1 base from V and 9 bases from J, leaving 16 bases between. In germline, CDR1 is SEHNR, CDR2 FQNEAQ (reference sequence). The CDR3 spells CASSLDRQGFSSPLHF. As DNA, the CDR3 is TGTGCCAGCAGCTTAGACCGGCAGGGATTCAGTTCACCCCTCCACTTT.

The J gene is TRBJ1-1, the V gene TRBV27; the D is unclear. This CDR3 is built from 13 residues. Germline CDR1 MNHEY, CDR2 SMNVEV (reference sequence). V was trimmed by 3 bases and J by 10 bases, leaving 15 bases between them. The CDR3 is CASSFAGNMRAFF. In DNA, the CDR3 is TGTGCCAGCAGTTTCGCGGGAAACATGAGAGCTTTCTTT.

The CDR3 spells CAISETGGGYTF. The CDR3 region has the DNA TGTGCCATCAGTGAGACAGGGGGAGGCTACACCTTC. This chain links TRBV10-3 with TRBJ1-2; 8 positions match TRBD1. The junction had 1 base not matched to a gene; V was cut back by 2 bases and J by 8 bases. The CDR3 runs 12 residues. The germline CDR1 and CDR2 sequences are ENHRY and SYGVKD.

This rearrangement joins TRBV10-3 to TRBJ1-2; no firm D call. The CDR3 runs to 11 residues. V lost 3 bases and J lost 6, with 5 bases in between. The germline gives CDR1 ENHRY, CDR2 SYGVKD. The CDR3 is CAISEFDGYTF. The CDR3 region has the DNA TGTGCCATCAGTGAATTCGATGGCTACACCTTC.

This clone was counted only a few times. This chain uses TRBV5-1 with TRBJ2-1; 9 nucleotides line up with TRBD1. Germline V gene sequence: CDR1 SGHRS, CDR2 YFSETQ. J gave up 8 bases and V 4 bases, and 13 bases lay outside the gene matches. The CDR3 extends over 16 amino acids. The CDR3, as DNA: TGCGCCAGCAGCGGCTCTTTGGGACAGGGTTTCCATGAGCAGTTCTTC. This encodes CASSGSLGQGFHEQFF.

The chain employs TRBV27 and TRBJ1-2; TRBD1 agrees at 8 bases. The V segment lost 1 base and the J segment 8 bases; nucleotides outside the gene matches: 12. Germline CDR1 reads MNHEY; CDR2 reads SMNVEV (reference sequence). The CDR3 has 16 residues. The CDR3 nucleotides are TGTGCCAGCAGTTTATTGGCAGGACAGGGTTTTTGGGGCTACACCTTC. Its translation is CASSLLAGQGFWGYTF.

The chain carries TRBV7-2 and TRBJ2-1, with 11 bases that match TRBD1. The germline CDR1 and CDR2 sequences are SGHTA and FQGNSA. The CDR3 is 16 amino acids. The V segment lost 5 bases and the J segment 2 bases; nucleotides outside the gene matches: 5. The CDR3 loop reads CASSQGTGGPYNEQFF. The CDR3, as DNA: TGTGCCAGCAGCCAAGGGACAGGGGGTCCCTACAATGAGCAGTTCTTC.

CDR3 amino acids: CASSQSGGDRTYEQYF. The CDR3 DNA sequence: TGCGCCAGCAGTCAATCGGGGGGGGACCGAACCTACGAGCAGTACTTC. The V call is TRBV23-1, the J call TRBJ2-7; 7 nucleotides align to TRBD2. TRBV23-1 has ORF status, its function being uncertain. This CDR3 is built from 16 residues. The junction had 7 bases not matched to a gene; V was cut back by 0 bases and J by 2 bases.

This clone was found many times. The V and J genes are TRBV15 and TRBJ2-5; tentative D call: TRBD1 (6 bases). The germline gives CDR1 LNHNV, CDR2 YYDKDF (reference sequence). The CDR3 is 17 amino acids. With 1 base removed from V and 4 bases from J, the gap between germline ends came to 19 bases. The CDR3 region is CATSRGNRVRAGETQYF. The CDR3 DNA sequence: TGTGCCACCAGCAGAGGGAACAGGGTCAGGGCGGGAGAGACCCAGTACTTC. Based on the CDR3 plus reference TRBV15 and TRBJ2-5, the full variable domain is DAMVIQNPRYQVTQFGKPVTLSCSQTLNHNVMYWYQQKSSQAPKLLFHYYDKDFNNEADTPDNFQSRRPNTSFCFLDIRSPGLGDTAMYLCATSRGNRVRAGETQYFGPGTRLLVL.

The chain recombines TRBV21-1 with TRBJ1-4; TRBD1, the table's D call, was not compared with the DNA. TRBV21-1 is labeled a pseudogene. CDR3 length: 16 amino acids. CDR3 DNA sequence: TGTGCCAGCAGCAATCTCATCAGGGGAACTAATGAAAAACTGTTTTTT. Translated, it gives CASSNLIRGTNEKLFF.

Notes on this clone: In the same sample, other DNA sequences code for this CDR3. The chain recombines TRBV3-1 (or the pseudogene TRBV3-2) with TRBJ1-1; D unresolved. The CDR3 runs 14 residues. Deletions cut 0 bases from V and 2 bases from J, with 7 bases between. Germline V gene sequence: CDR1 LGHDT, CDR2 YNNKEL (reference sequence). This CDR3 reads CASSQDSLNTEAFF. For the CDR3, the DNA is TGTGCCAGCAGCCAAGACAGTTTAAACACTGAAGCTTTCTTT.

This clone was seen once. This chain joins TRBV19 and TRBJ1-5; D possibly corresponds to TRBD1 (6 bases). From germline, CDR1 is LNHDA and CDR2 SQIVND (reference sequence). V lost 2 bases, J lost 5 bases, and 16 bases lay in between. The CDR3 consists of 16 residues. CDR3 protein: CASSIMGAAVHQPQHF. CDR3 sequence (DNA): TGTGCCAGTAGTATAATGGGGGCAGCAGTACATCAGCCCCAGCATTTT. The full variable domain, completed using reference TRBV19 and TRBJ1-5, is DGGITQSPKYLFRKEGQNVTLSCEQNLNHDAMYWYRQDPGQGLRLIYYSQIVNDFQKGDIAEGYSVSREKKESFPLTVTSAQKNPTAFYLCASSIMGAAVHQPQHFGDGTRLSIL.

The rearrangement links TRBV28 to TRBJ1-5; a possible D gene is TRBD1 (5 bases). Germline CDR1 MDHEN, CDR2 SYDVKM. Trimming pared 3 bases from V and 2 bases from J, leaving 11 bases between. The CDR3 totals 15 residues. CDR3 DNA: TGTGCCAGCAGTTTGGCGGGGGGAGGCAATCAGCCCCAGCATTTT. Translation: CASSLAGGGNQPQHF.

The chain uses TRBV11-3 and TRBJ2-1, with a possible D match to TRBD2 (5 bases). Germline CDR1 reads SGHNT; CDR2 reads YENEEA. The V end lost 5 bases, the J end lost 8 bases, and 13 bases lay between the germline ends. The CDR3 runs to 13 residues. CDR3 in amino acids: CASSLTGMDEQFF. The DNA of the CDR3 is TGTGCCAGCAGCCTGACGGGGATGGATGAGCAGTTCTTC.

The chain has TRBV5-1 and TRBJ1-4, with 8 bases aligning to TRBD1. From germline, CDR1 is SGHRS and CDR2 YFSETQ. The CDR3 extends over 15 amino acids. V was pared by 0 bases and J by 2 bases, with 0 bases of the junction left unmatched. In DNA, the CDR3 is TGCGCCAGCAGCTTGGGGACAGGGACTAATGAAAAACTGTTTTTT. This translates into CASSLGTGTNEKLFF.

This clone was observed a handful of times. This chain links TRBV5-4 with TRBJ2-1, with 9 positions matching TRBD2. This CDR3 is 18 amino acids long. Per germline, CDR1 SGHNT and CDR2 YYREEE (reference sequence). V lost 1 base to trimming and J lost 0 bases; unmatched junction nucleotides: 8. DNA of the CDR3: TGTGCCAGCAGCTTGTTACTGGCGGGAGGGATCTCCTACAATGAGCAGTTCTTC. Its protein product is CASSLLLAGGISYNEQFF.

The gene calls are TRBV5-1 and TRBJ2-7; 7 bases are a match to TRBD2. The germline gives CDR1 SGHRS, CDR2 YFSETQ. The trim removed 7 bases at V and 0 bases at J, leaving 7 bases unmatched. The CDR3 contains 14 residues. CDR3 DNA: TGCGCCAGCGGGGAGGGCGGGGGCTCCTACGAGCAGTACTTC. Protein sequence: CASGEGGGSYEQYF.

This chain joins TRBV24-1 and TRBJ2-1; D is undetermined. V lost 4 bases and J lost 12, with 12 bases in between. This CDR3 spans 12 amino acids. Per the germline V gene, CDR1 is KGHDR and CDR2 is SFDVKD. The CDR3 nucleotides are TGTGCCACCAGTGACCCGTTGAGTGGGCAGTTCTTC. It yields the protein CATSDPLSGQFF.

This clone was seen only a few times. V usage is TRBV6-4 and J usage is TRBJ2-2; no firm D call. Trimming pared 8 bases from V and 3 bases from J, leaving 10 bases between. Per germline, CDR1 MRHNA and CDR2 SNTAGT. CDR3 length: 13 amino acids. The CDR3 nucleotides are TGTGCCAGCCCAGTTGAGGACACCGGGGAGCTGTTTTTT. This sequence encodes CASPVEDTGELFF.

The CDR3 region has the DNA TGCGCCAGCAGCCAAGAGGGGGACAGAGGCTATGGCTACACCTTC. Translation: CASSQEGDRGYGYTF. V and J are TRBV4-3 and TRBJ1-2, with 7 bases fitting TRBD1. Germline assignment: CDR1 LGHNA and CDR2 YSLEER. V was pared by 0 bases and J by 4 bases, with 5 bases of the junction left unmatched. CDR3 length: 15 residues.

The V call is TRBV27, the J call TRBJ2-1; TRBD2 matches 13 bases. CDR3 length: 14 amino acids. The germline V gene encodes CDR1 MNHEY and CDR2 SMNVEV (reference sequence). V lost 8 bases to trimming and J lost 15 bases; unmatched junction nucleotides: 13. The CDR3 spells CASGRTGTSGILFF. DNA for the CDR3: TGTGCCAGCGGTAGGACCGGGACTAGCGGGATACTGTTCTTC.

The genes are TRBV7-3 and TRBJ2-1; D gene ambiguous. Germline values: CDR1 SGHTA, CDR2 FQGTGA. V dropped 1 base and J dropped 8 bases, with 12 bases sitting between them. The CDR3 has 14 amino acids. CDR3 protein: CASSLMPRKDEQFF. In DNA form, the CDR3 reads TGTGCCAGCAGCTTAATGCCTAGGAAGGATGAGCAGTTCTTC.